This T cell receptor (beta chain) was documented in a study of CD8 T cells in ankylosing spondylitis. Whole-study results and caveats: Made up of 7 to 9 highly homologous variants, a TCR beta motif appeared characteristic of ankylosing spondylitis blood. Disease-linked clones bore a CD8+ phenotype, appearing relatively rarely in peripheral blood. Disease-linked clones were reportedly significantly enriched in matched ankylosing spondylitis synovial fluid.

The CDR3 contains 13 residues. Germline V lookup: CDR1 ENHRY, CDR2 SYGVKD. With 10 bases removed from V and 1 base from J, the gap between germline ends came to 13 bases. This clonotype came up many times. Its antigen is unknown. MiXCR, run by TCRdb on the 5' RACE reads, gives a single entry per CDR3 protein. The sample has some 140,000 distinct CDR3 sequences, 7.5% to 9.5% seen once. The sequence was collected from a male donor with ankylosing spondylitis. The material sequenced was synovial fluid, either unsorted or a sorted T cell fraction (not recorded which). The chain links TRBV10-3 to TRBJ2-5; tentatively, D is TRBD2 (5 bases). In DNA form, the CDR3 reads TGTGCCACCACCCGGGGTCTCCAAGAGACCCAGTACTTC. Encoded protein: CATTRGLQETQYF.